The present TCR beta chain was sequenced within a study of blood T cells in healthy people across ages. The study's findings and limits: Underestimates were what the diversity estimates from one million T cells were considered to be.

A second PCR, run for roughly 7 to 11 cycles, used a sample-barcoded 5' primer plus a J-beta primer mix. Using its own MiXCR run on the 5' RACE reads, TCRdb lists one record per CDR3 protein. The sample lists hundreds of thousands of distinct CDR3 sequences; about 25% were seen once. In its sample, this clonotype was seen a few times. Antigen unknown. This CDR3 has 18 amino acids. Per germline, CDR1 SGDLS and CDR2 YYNGEE. The V and J ends lost 0 bases and 1 base respectively, with 19 bases between them. A further study also used this sample, focusing on T cells of mothers and their children. As that report states: The donors comprised several children and their three healthy Caucasian mothers. Regardless of relatedness, pairs show thymic selection shaping TCR recombination output in a similar manner.

This chain uses TRBV9 with TRBJ1-1; tentative D call: TRBD1 (5 bases). The receptor was derived from a boy aged 5-17 years in good health. The specimen was blood. The CDR3 nucleotides are TGTGCCAGCAGCGTAGGTTCGACAGTCAATGCCGAGAACACTGAAGCTTTCTTT. Its protein is CASSVGSTVNAENTEAFF. Full variable domain (missing parts from reference TRBV9 and TRBJ1-1): DSGVTQTPKHLITATGQRVTLRCSPRSGDLSVYWYQQSLDQGLQFLIQYYNGEERAKGNILERFSAQQFPDLHSELNLSSLELGDSALYFCASSVGSTVNAENTEAFFGQGTRLTVV.